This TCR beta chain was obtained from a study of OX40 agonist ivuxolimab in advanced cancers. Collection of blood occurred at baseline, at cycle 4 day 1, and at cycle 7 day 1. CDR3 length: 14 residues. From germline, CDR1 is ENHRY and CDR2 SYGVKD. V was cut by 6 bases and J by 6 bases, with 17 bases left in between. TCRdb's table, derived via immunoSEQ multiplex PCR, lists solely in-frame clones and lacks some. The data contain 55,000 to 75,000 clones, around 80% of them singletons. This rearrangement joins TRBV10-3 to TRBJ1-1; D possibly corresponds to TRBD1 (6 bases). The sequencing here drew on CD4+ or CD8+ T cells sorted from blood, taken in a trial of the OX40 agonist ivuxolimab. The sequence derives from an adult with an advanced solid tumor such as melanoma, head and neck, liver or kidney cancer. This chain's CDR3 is CAISPTGYDAEAFF. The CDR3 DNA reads TGTGCCATCAGCCCCACAGGGTACGACGCTGAAGCTTTCTTT.